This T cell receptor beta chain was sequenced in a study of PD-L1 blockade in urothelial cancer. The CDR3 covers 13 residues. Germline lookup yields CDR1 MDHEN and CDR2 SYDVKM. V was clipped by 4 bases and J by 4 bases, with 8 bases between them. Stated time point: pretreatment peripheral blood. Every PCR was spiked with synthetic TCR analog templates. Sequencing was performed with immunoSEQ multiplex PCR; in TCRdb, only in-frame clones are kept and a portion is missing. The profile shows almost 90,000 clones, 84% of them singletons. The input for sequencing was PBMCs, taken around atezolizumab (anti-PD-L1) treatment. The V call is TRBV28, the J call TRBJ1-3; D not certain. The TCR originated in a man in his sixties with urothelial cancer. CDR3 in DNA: TGTGCCAGCAGTTCCCCCGGGGGAAACACCATATATTTT. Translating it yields CASSSPGGNTIYF. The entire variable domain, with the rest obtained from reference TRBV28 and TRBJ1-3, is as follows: DVKVTQSSRYLVKRTGEKVFLECVQDMDHENMFWYRQDPGLGLRLIYFSYDVKMKEKGDIPEGYSVSREKKERFSLILESASTNQTSMYLCASSSPGGNTIYFGEGSWLTVV.